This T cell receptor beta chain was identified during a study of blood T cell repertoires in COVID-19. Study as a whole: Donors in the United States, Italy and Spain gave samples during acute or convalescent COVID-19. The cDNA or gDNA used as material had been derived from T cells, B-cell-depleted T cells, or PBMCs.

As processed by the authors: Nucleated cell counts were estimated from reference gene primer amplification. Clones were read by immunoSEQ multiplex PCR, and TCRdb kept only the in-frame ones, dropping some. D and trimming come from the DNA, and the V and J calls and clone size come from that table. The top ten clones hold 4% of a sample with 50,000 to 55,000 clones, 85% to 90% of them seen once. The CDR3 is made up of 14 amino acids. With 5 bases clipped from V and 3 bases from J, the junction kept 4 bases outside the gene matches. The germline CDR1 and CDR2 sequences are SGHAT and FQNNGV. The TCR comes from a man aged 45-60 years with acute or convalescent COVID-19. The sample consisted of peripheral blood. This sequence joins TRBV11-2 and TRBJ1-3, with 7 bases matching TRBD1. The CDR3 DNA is TGTGCCAGCAGCCAAGACAGGGTTGGAAACACCATATATTTT. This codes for CASSQDRVGNTIYF.